This TCR beta chain stems from a study of blood T cells in healthy people across ages (dated by TCRdb to the mid-2010s). With respect to the entire study: In model experiments, template switching captured roughly one uniquely barcoded TCR beta cDNA molecule for every two T cells. Donors of different ages were randomly distributed across sequencing lanes to avoid experimental bias. Using the same blood draw, the study looked at two additional independent replicas of 1 million unique cDNA reads for two donors, one aged 18 to 29 and the other aged 80 or older. Using deep sequencing normalized with unique cDNA molecular identifiers, the study measured how TCR beta repertoire diversity changes with age. Four age groups were formed from the donors: young (average about 17 years), middle-aged (roughly 38), aged (roughly 56) and long-lived (approximately 80).

This clonotype was found a few times. It has no known antigen specificity. One junction end does not reproduce the germline sequence, and a read error may be involved. What the research found in general, with its limitations: Observed TCR beta diversity correlated strongly with the percentage of naive T cells measured by flow cytometry. Conclusive comparison of naive and antigen-experienced compartments was prevented by the profiling of bulk unsorted PBMCs. As age increased, observed TCR beta diversity per million T cells dropped in a roughly linear way, and a significant reduction was already evident by age approximately 40. Compared with the aged group, more naive CD4+ T cells, fewer expanded clones and increased TCR diversity were shown by the long-lived group, suggesting age selection. The CMV infection status of donors was not known, potentially confounding age-related changes in expanded clonotypes. Total diversity estimates from one million sequenced T cells were considered lower bounds and underestimates.

Systemically healthy Caucasian individuals from Russia, approximately 39 in total and aged roughly 6 to 100 years, were included as donors. Each donor gave 8 to 10 milliliters of peripheral blood, collected into EDTA-treated Vacutainer tubes. Ficoll-Paque density-gradient centrifugation was used to isolate PBMCs, with at least 7 million obtained per sample. Total RNA, at least 6 micrograms per sample, was extracted from PBMCs with Trizol reagent. The percentages of naive CD45RAhigh/CD27high T cells were determined by flow cytometry on a PBMC aliquot from every donor. Counted from cysteine to phenylalanine, this CDR3 has 12 amino acids. CDR3 DNA only is kept here, 36 bases in frame from base 1. Library method: 5' RACE. The sequencer listed for this sample is Illumina HiSeq 2500. A second PCR of roughly 6 to 11 cycles was run with a J-beta primer mix and a sample-barcoded 5' primer. A template-switch 5' adaptor carrying 12 random nucleotides introduced a unique molecular identifier onto each TCR beta cDNA molecule. Each sample yielded at least 2.5 million CDR3-containing paired-end reads. First-strand cDNA synthesis was performed from all RNA using the Mint cDNA synthesis kit, with priming by a TRBC-specific oligonucleotide. After uracil-DNA glycosylase treatment, a first 18-cycle PCR used universal primers M1SS and BC2_uni_R on all cDNA. The study's processing was this. For normalization, 1 million high-quality reads, each with a distinct molecular identifier, were randomly selected from each sample. Instead of being binned into consensus sequences, reads that shared molecular identifiers were thrown out. CDR3 identification, clonotype clustering and error correction used MiTCR with a Q25 quality threshold and the strictest error-elimination algorithm. A nonparametric unseen species model with Euler transformation was used to estimate lower-bound total TCR beta diversity. Using fastp at Q25 and MiXCR, TCRdb reprocessed the public reads and kept productive beta chains. Rows with one shared CDR3 protein collapse into an entry with the most common genes and DNA. These V and J calls derive from TCRdb rather than the authors' analysis. The sample data list about 1.4 million distinct CDR3 sequences, and approximately 60% of these were observed just once. Of the sample, over 5% is held by the ten largest clones.

This TCR was sampled from a man between 18 and 29 years old in good health. Rearrangement joined TRBV12-3 or TRBV12-4 to TRBJ2-4; the D gene is not confidently resolved. The specimen sequenced was blood. The nucleotide sequence reads TGTGCCAGCAGTTTAGCCCAAAACATTCAGTACTTC. This codes for CASSLAQNIQYF.